This entry lists 7 T cell receptor beta chains sequenced from one sample in a study of T cell responses to AZD1222 COVID-19 vaccine. Clones were read by immunoSEQ multiplex PCR, and TCRdb kept only the in-frame ones, dropping some. Counted here are roughly 120,000 clones, more than 70% occurring once; the ten biggest clones make up roughly 3.9%. Sequenced material: peripheral blood, taken on day 0 of AZD1222 vaccination. The receptors come from an adult in good health.

The gene calls are TRBV29-1 and TRBJ1-1; 7 bases map to TRBD1. The CDR3 contains 11 residues. Trimming at V came to 5 bases and at J to 11 bases, leaving 8 bases not matched to a gene. CDR1 SQVTM and CDR2 ANQGSEA come from the germline V gene. This CDR3 reads CSVRQGPYAFF. The CDR3 DNA sequence: TGCAGCGTTAGACAGGGACCCTACGCTTTCTTT.

The chain recombines TRBV5-1 with TRBJ1-4; D may be TRBD1 (5 bases). The germline gives CDR1 SGHRS, CDR2 YFSETQ. V was clipped by 2 bases and J by 3 bases, with 8 bases between them. The CDR3 loop spans 14 amino acids. CDR3 residues: CASSFRESNEKLFF. CDR3 DNA sequence: TGCGCCAGCAGCTTCAGGGAATCTAATGAAAAACTGTTTTTT.

The genes are TRBV11-2 and TRBJ2-7; D gene uncertain. The germline V gene has CDR1 SGHAT and CDR2 FQNNGV. The CDR3 runs 11 residues. The V end was cut by 5 bases, the J end by 4 bases, with 6 bases between. The CDR3 spells CASSKNYEQYF. DNA of the CDR3: TGTGCCAGCAGCAAAAATTACGAGCAGTACTTC. The full variable domain, its missing parts supplied by reference TRBV11-2 and TRBJ2-7, is EAGVAQSPRYKIIEKRQSVAFWCNPISGHATLYWYQQILGQGPKLLIQFQNNGVVDDSQLPKDRFSAERLKGVDSTLKIQPAKLEDSAVYLCASSKNYEQYFGPGTRLTVT.

The CDR3 here is CASVGVRSYTF. The DNA for the CDR3 is TGTGCCTCGGTAGGGGTTAGGAGCTACACCTTC. This chain joins TRBV28 and TRBJ1-2; weak D call: TRBD1 (5 bases). Germline-derived CDR1 and CDR2 are MDHEN and SYDVKM. The V and J ends lost 11 bases and 9 bases respectively, with 16 bases between them. The CDR3 runs to 11 residues.

Details on this clone: The same CDR3 can be traced to other DNA sequences in this sample. The V call is TRBV18, the J call TRBJ2-3; D unclear. With 3 bases removed from V and 2 bases from J, the gap between germline ends came to 12 bases. This CDR3 spans 15 amino acids. The germline V gene encodes CDR1 KGHSH and CDR2 LQKENI. The CDR3 sequence is CASSPPAGFTDTQYF. The CDR3 DNA sequence: TGTGCCAGCTCACCTCCGGCCGGGTTCACAGATACGCAGTATTTT.

The chain couples TRBV7-2 to TRBJ2-3; D ambiguous. Per germline, CDR1 SGHTA and CDR2 FQGNSA. Trimming took off 5 bases at V and 2 bases at J, with 14 bases between the two ends. CDR3 length: 15 residues. The CDR3 region is CASSVGWKTTDTQYF. CDR3 bases: TGTGCCAGCAGCGTCGGGTGGAAAACCACAGATACGCAGTATTTT.

CDR3: CASSFYYEQYF. DNA of the CDR3: TGTGCCAGCAGCTTCTACTACGAGCAGTACTTC. The rearrangement uses TRBV7-2 and TRBJ2-7; D is unresolved. V was cut by 3 bases and J by 3 bases, with 3 bases left in between. From germline, CDR1 is SGHTA and CDR2 FQGNSA. The CDR3 has 11 amino acids. The variable domain in full, with the rest retrieved from reference TRBV7-2 and TRBJ2-7, is GAGVSQSPSNKVTEKGKDVELRCDPISGHTALYWYRQSLGQGLEFLIYFQGNSAPDKSGLPSDRFSAERTGGSVSTLTIQRTQQEDSAVYLCASSFYYEQYFGPGTRLTVT.